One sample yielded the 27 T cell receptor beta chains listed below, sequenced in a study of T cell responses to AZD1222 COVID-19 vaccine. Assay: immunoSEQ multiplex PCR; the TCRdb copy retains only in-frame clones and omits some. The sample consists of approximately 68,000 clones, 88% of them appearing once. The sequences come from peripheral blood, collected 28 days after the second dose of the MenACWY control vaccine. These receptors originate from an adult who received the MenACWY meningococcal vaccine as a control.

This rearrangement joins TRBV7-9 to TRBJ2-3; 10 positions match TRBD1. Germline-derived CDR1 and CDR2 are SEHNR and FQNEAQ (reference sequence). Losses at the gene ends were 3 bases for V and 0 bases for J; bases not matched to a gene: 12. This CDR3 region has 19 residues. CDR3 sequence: CASSFPGTGDSASTDTQYF. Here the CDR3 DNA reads TGTGCCAGCAGCTTCCCCGGGACAGGGGATTCTGCTAGCACAGATACGCAGTATTTT.

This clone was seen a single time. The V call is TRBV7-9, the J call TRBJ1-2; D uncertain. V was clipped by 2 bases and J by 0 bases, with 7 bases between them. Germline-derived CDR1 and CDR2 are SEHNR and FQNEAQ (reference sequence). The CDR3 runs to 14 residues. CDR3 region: CASSLNAANYGYTF. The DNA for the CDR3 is TGTGCCAGCAGCTTAAACGCGGCTAACTATGGCTACACCTTC.

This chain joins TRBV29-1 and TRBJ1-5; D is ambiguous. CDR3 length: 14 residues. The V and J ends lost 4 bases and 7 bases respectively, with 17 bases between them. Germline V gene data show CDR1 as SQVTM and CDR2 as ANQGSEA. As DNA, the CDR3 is TGCAGCGTTGGAGAAGGGTCATCCCACCAGCCCCAGCATTTT. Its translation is CSVGEGSSHQPQHF.

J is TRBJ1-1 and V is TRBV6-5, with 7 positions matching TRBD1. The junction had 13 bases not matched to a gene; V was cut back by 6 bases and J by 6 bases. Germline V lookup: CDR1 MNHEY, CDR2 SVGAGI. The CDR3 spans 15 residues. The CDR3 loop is CASSPRGQPRAEAFF. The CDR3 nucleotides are TGTGCCAGCAGCCCCCGGGGACAGCCGAGGGCTGAAGCTTTCTTT.

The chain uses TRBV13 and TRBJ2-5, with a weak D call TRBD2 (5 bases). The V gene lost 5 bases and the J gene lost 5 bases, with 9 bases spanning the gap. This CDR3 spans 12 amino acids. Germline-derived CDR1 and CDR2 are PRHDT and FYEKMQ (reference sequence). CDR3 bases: TGTGCCAGCAGCGGGCGGAGGGAGACCCAGTACTTC. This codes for CASSGRRETQYF.

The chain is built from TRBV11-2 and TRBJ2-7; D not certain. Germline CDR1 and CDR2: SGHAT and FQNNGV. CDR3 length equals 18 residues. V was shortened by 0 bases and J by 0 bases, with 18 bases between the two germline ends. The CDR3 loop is CASSLELMGPGPSYEQYF. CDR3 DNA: TGTGCCAGCAGCTTAGAGCTCATGGGCCCTGGGCCCTCCTACGAGCAGTACTTC.

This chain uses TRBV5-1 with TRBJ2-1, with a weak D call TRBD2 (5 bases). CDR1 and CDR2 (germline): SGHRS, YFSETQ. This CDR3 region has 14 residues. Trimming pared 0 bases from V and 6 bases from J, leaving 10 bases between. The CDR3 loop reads CASSLGGAFNEQFF. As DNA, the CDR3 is TGCGCCAGCAGCTTGGGGGGAGCCTTCAATGAGCAGTTCTTC. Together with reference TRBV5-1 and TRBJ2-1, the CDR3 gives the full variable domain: KAGVTQTPRYLIKTRGQQVTLSCSPISGHRSVSWYQQTPGQGLQFLFEYFSETQRNKGNFPGRFSGRQFSNSRSEMNVSTLELGDSALYLCASSLGGAFNEQFFGPGTRLTVL.

The CDR3 region is CASSRGQANEKLFF. As DNA, the CDR3 is TGCGCCAGCAGTCGTGGACAGGCTAATGAAAAACTGTTTTTT. The V and J genes are TRBV5-1 and TRBJ1-4, with 7 bases that match TRBD1. The CDR3 has 14 amino acids. Germline V gene data show CDR1 as SGHRS and CDR2 as YFSETQ. After removal of 5 bases from V and 3 bases from J, the junction contained 4 bases not matched to a gene.

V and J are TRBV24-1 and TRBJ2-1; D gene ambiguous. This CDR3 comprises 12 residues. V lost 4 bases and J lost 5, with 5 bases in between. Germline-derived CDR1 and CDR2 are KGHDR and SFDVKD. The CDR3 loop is CATSEWHNEQFF. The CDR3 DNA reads TGTGCCACCAGTGAATGGCACAATGAGCAGTTCTTC.

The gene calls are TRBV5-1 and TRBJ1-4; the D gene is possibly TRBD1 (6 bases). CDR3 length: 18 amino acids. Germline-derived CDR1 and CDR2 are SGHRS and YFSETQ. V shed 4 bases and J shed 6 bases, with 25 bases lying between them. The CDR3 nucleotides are TGCGCCAGCAGCAATAAACTCGCAGGGGCCCAAGAGGATGAAAAACTGTTTTTT. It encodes CASSNKLAGAQEDEKLFF.

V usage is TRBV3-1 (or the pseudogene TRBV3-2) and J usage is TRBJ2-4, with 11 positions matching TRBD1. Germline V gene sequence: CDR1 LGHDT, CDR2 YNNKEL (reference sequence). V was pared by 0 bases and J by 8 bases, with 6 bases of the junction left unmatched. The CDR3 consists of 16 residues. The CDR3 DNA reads TGTGCCAGCAGCCAAGATCTAGGACAGGGGGCCGACATTCAGTACTTC. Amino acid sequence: CASSQDLGQGADIQYF.

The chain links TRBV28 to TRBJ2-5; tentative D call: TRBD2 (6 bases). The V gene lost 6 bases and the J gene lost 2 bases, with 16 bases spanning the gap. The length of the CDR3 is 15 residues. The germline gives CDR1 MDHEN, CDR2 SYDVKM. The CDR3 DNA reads TGTGCCAGCAGCCCGGTGGGTGCGGGACAAGAGACCCAGTACTTC. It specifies CASSPVGAGQETQYF.

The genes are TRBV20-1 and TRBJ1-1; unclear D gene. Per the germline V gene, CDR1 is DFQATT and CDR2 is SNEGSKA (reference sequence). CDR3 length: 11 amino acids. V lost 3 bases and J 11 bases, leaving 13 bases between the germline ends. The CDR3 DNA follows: TGCAGTGCTAGCGTTAGGGAGGTGGCTTTCTTT. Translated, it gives CSASVREVAFF.

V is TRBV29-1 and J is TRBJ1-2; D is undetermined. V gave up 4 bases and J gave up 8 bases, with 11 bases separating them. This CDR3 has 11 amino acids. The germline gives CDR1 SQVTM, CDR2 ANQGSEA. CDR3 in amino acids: CSVVVGGGYTF. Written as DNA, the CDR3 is TGCAGCGTTGTAGTGGGCGGGGGCTACACCTTC.

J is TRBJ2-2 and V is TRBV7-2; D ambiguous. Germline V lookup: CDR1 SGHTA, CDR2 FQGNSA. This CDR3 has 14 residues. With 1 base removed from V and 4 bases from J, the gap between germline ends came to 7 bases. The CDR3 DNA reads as TGTGCCAGCAGCTTAGTTAGGGCCACCGGGGAGCTGTTTTTT. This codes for CASSLVRATGELFF.

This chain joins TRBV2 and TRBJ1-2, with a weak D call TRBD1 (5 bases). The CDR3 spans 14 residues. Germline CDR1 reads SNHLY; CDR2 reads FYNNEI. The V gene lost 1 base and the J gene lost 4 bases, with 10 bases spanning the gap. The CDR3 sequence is CASSEEGNSYGYTF. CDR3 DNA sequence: TGTGCCAGCAGTGAAGAGGGGAATAGCTATGGCTACACCTTC.

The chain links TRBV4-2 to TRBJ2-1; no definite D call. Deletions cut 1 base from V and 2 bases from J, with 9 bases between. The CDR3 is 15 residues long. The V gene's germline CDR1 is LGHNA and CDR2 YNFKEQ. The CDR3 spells CASSQALAAYNEQFF. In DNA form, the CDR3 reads TGTGCCAGCAGCCAAGCACTCGCAGCCTACAATGAGCAGTTCTTC.

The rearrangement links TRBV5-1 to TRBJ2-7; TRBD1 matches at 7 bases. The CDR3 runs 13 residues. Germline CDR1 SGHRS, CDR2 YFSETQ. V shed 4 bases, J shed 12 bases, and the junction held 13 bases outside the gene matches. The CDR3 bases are TGCGCCAGCAGCCCGGGACAGCCGATAGGGCCGTACTTC. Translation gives CASSPGQPIGPYF.

CDR3 coding DNA: TGTGCCAGCAGGCCCCCCGGGACAGGGTCTGCAACTAATGAAAAACTGTTTTTT. The encoded protein is CASRPPGTGSATNEKLFF. The chain joins TRBV7-9 to TRBJ1-4, with 9 bases fitting TRBD1. Germline CDR1 reads SEHNR; CDR2 reads FQNEAQ (reference sequence). Trimming took 6 bases from V and 0 from J; bases not matched to a gene: 11. The CDR3 runs 18 residues.

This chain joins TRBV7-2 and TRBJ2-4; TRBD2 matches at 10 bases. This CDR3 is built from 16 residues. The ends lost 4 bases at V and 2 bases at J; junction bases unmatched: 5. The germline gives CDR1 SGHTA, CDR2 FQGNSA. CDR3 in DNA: TGTGCCAGCAGCTCTCAGCGGGAGGGAACCAAAAACATTCAGTACTTC. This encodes CASSSQREGTKNIQYF.

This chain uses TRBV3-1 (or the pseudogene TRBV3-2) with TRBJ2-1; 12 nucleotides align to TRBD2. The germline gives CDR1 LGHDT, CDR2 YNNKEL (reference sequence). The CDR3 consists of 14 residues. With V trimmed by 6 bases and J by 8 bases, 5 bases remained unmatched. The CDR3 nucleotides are TGTGCCAGCAGTCTAGCGGGGGGGCTACATGAGCAGTTCTTC. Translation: CASSLAGGLHEQFF.

CDR3 sequence reads: CASGYDGAYQPQHF. In DNA, the CDR3 is TGTGCCAGCGGATACGACGGAGCCTATCAGCCCCAGCATTTT. The chain employs TRBV6-5 and TRBJ1-5, with no clear D. CDR3 size: 14 residues. In germline, CDR1 is MNHEY, CDR2 SVGAGI. V lost 8 bases and J lost 5, with 16 bases in between.

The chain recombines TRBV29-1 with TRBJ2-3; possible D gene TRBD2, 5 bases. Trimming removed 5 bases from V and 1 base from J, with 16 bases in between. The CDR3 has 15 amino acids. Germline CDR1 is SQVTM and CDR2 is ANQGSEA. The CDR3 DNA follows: TGCAGCGTTCTCGGAAAGAGCGGCGGCACAGATACGCAGTATTTT. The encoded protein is CSVLGKSGGTDTQYF.

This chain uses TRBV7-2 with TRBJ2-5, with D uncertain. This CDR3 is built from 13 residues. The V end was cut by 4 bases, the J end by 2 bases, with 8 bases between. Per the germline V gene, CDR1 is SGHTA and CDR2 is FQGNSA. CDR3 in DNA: TGTGCCAGCAGCTCAGCCTTACAAGAGACCCAGTACTTC. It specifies CASSSALQETQYF.

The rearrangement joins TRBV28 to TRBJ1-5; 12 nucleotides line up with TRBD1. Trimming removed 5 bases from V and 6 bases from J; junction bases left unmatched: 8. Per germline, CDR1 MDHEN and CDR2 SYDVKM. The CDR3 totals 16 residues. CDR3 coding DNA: TGTGCCAGCAGTGGGGACAGGGGGCCGTTAGGTCAGCCCCAGCATTTT. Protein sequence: CASSGDRGPLGQPQHF.

CDR3 loop: CASRTDRGNTEAFF. The CDR3 coding sequence is TGTGCCAGCAGAACGGACAGGGGGAACACTGAAGCTTTCTTT. The chain recombines TRBV2 with TRBJ1-1; 9 bases line up with TRBD1. The V gene's germline CDR1 is SNHLY and CDR2 FYNNEI. V dropped 6 bases and J dropped 1; count of bases not matched to a gene: 3. The CDR3 covers 14 residues.

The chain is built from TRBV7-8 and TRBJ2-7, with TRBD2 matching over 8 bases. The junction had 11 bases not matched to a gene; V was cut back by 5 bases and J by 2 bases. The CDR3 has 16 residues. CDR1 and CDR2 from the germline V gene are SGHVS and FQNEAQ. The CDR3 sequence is CASSPLGSGSTYEQYF. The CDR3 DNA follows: TGTGCCAGCAGCCCCCTCGGAAGCGGGAGTACCTACGAGCAGTACTTC.